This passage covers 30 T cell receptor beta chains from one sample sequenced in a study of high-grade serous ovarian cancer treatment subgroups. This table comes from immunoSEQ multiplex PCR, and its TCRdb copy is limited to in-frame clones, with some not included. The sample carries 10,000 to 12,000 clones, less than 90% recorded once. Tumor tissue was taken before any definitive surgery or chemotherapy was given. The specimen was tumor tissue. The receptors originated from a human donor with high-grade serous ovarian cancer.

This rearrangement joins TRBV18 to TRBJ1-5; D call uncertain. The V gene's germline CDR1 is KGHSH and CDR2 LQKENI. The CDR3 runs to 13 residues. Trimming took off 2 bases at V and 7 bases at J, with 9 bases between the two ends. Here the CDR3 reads CASSPGFDQPQHF. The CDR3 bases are TGTGCCAGCTCACCAGGTTTCGACCAGCCCCAGCATTTT.

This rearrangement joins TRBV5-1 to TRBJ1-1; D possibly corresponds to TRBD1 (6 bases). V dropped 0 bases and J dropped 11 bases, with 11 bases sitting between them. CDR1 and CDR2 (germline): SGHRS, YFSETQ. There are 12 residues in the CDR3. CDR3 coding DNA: TGCGCCAGCAGCTTGGTCGCAGGGGTGGCTTTCTTT. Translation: CASSLVAGVAFF.

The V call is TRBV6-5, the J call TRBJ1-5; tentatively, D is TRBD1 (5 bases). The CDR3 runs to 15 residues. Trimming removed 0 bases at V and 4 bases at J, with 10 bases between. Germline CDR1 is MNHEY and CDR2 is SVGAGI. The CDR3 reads CASSYSGRQNQPQHF. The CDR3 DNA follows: TGTGCCAGCAGTTACTCGGGACGGCAGAATCAGCCCCAGCATTTT.

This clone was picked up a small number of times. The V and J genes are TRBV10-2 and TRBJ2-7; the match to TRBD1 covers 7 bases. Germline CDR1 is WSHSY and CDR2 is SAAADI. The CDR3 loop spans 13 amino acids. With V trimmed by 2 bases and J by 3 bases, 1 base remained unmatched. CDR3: CASSEGTDYEQYF. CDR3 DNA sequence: TGCGCCAGCAGTGAGGGGACAGACTACGAGCAGTACTTC.

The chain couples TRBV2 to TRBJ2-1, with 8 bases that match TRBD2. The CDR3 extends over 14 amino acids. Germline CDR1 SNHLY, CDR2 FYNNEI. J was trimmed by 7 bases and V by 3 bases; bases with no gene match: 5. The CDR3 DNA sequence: TGTGCCAGCAGTGACGGGGGGGGACGGAATGAGCAGTTCTTC. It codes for CASSDGGGRNEQFF.

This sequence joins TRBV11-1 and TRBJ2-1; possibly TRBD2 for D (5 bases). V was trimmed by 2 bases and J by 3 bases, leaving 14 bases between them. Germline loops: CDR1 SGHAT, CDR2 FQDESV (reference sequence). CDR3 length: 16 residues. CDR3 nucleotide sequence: TGTGCCAGCAGCTTATCGTGGGAGCCGAGCTACAATGAGCAGTTCTTC. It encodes CASSLSWEPSYNEQFF.

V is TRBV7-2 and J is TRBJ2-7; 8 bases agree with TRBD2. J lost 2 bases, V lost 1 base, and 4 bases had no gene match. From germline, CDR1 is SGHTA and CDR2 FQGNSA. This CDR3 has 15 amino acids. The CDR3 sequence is CASSLVAGGAYEQYF. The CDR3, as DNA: TGTGCCAGCAGCTTAGTGGCGGGAGGAGCCTACGAGCAGTACTTC.

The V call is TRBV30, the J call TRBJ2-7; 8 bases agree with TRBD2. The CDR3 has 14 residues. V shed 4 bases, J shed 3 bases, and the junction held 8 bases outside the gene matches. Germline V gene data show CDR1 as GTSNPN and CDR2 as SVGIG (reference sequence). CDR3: CAWTRNRGGYEQYF. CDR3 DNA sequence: TGTGCCTGGACCCGTAACCGGGGGGGCTACGAGCAGTACTTC.

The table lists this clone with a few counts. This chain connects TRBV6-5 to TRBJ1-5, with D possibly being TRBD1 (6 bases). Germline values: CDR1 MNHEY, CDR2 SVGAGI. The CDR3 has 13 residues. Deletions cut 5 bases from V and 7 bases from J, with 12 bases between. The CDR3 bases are TGTGCCAGCAGTCCCCGACAGGAGCAGCCCCAGCATTTT. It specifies CASSPRQEQPQHF.

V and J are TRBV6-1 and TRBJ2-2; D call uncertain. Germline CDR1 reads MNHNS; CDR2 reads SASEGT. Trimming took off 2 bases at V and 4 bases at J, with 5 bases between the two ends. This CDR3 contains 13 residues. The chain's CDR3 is CASSERSTGELFF. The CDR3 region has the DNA TGTGCCAGCAGTGAACGGAGCACCGGGGAGCTGTTTTTT.

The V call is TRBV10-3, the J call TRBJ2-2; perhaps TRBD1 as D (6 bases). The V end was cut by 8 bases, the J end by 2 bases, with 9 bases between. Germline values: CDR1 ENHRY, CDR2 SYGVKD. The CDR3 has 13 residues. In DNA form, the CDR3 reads TGTGCCATCCGGACAGTTAACACCGGGGAGCTGTTTTTT. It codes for CAIRTVNTGELFF.

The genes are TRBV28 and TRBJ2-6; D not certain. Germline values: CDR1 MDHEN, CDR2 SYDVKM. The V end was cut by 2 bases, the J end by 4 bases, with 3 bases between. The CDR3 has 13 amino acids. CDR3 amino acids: CASSLGGANVLTF. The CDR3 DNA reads TGTGCCAGCAGTTTAGGGGGGGCCAACGTCCTGACTTTC.

The CDR3 region has the DNA TGTGCCAGCAGTTTACGCGGGATCGGGGGGCGAGAGACCCAGTACTTC. This sequence encodes CASSLRGIGGRETQYF. The genes are TRBV27 and TRBJ2-5; TRBD2 might be the D (7 bases). V shed 2 bases and J shed 4 bases, with 17 bases lying between them. This CDR3 is 16 amino acids long. From germline, CDR1 is MNHEY and CDR2 SMNVEV (reference sequence).

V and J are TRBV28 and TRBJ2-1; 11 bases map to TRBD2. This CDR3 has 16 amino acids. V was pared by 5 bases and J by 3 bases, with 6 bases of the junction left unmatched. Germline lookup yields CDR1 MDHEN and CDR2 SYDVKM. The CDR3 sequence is CASSPTLAGGYNEQFF. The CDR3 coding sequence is TGTGCCAGCAGTCCCACCCTAGCGGGAGGCTACAATGAGCAGTTCTTC.

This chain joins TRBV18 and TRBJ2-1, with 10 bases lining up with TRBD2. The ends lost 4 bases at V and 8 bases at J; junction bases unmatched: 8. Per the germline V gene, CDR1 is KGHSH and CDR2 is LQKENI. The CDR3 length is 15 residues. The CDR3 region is CASSLQREGRYEQFF. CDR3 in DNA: TGTGCCAGCTCACTCCAGCGGGAGGGCCGTTATGAGCAGTTCTTC.

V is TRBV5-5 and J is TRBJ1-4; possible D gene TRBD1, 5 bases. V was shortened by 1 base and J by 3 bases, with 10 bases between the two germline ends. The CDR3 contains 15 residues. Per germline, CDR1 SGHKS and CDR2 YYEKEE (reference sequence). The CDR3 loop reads CASSLYKGPNEKLFF. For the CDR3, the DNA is TGTGCCAGCAGCTTGTATAAGGGACCTAATGAAAAACTGTTTTTT.

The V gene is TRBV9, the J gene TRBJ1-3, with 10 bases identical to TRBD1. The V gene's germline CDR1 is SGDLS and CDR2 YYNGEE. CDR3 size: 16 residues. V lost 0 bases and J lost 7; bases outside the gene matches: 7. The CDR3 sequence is CASSVDRDRGKNTIYF. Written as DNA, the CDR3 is TGTGCCAGCAGCGTAGATAGGGACAGGGGAAAGAACACCATATATTTT.

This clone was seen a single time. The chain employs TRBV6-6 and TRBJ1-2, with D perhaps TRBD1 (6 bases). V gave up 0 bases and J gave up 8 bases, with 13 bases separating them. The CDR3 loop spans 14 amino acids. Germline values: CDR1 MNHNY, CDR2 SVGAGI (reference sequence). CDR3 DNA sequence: TGTGCCAGCAGTTACTCAACGGGGGCGCAAGGCTACACCTTC. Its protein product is CASSYSTGAQGYTF.

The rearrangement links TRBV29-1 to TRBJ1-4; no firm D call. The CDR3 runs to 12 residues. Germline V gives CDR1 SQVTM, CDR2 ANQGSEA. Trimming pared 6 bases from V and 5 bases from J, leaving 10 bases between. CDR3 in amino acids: CSVAVGNEKLFF. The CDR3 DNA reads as TGCAGCGTGGCTGTGGGAAATGAAAAACTGTTTTTT.

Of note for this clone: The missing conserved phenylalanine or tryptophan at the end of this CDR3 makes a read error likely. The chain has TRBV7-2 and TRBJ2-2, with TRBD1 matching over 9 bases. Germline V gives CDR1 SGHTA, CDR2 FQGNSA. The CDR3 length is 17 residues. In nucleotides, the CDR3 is TGTGCCAGCAGCTGGAGACCTGACAGGGGGGACACTGGGGAGCTGTTTCTT. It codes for CASSWRPDRGDTGELFL.

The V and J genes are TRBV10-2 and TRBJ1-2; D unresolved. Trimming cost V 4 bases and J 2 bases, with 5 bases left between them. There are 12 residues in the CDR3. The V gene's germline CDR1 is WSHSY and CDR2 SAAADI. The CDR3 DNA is TGCGCCAGCAGTGCGGGGAACTATGGCTACACCTTC. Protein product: CASSAGNYGYTF.

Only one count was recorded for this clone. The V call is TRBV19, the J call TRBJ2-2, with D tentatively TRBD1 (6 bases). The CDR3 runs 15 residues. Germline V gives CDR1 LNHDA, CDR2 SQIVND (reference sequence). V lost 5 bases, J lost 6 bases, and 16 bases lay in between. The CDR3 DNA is TGTGCCAGTAGTTGGGGTACAGGGCTCGCCGGGGAGCTGTTTTTT. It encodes CASSWGTGLAGELFF.

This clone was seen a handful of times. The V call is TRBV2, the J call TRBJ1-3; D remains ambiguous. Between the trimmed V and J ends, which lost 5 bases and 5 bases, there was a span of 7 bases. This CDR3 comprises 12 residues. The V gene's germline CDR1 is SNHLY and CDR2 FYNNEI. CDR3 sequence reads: CASSPSRNTIYF. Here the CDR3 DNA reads TGTGCCAGCAGTCCATCGAGAAACACCATATATTTT. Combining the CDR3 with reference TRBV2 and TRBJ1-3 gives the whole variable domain EPEVTQTPSHQVTQMGQEVILRCVPISNHLYFYWYRQILGQKVEFLVSFYNNEISEKSEIFDDQFSVERPDGSNFTLKIRSTKLEDSAMYFCASSPSRNTIYFGEGSWLTVV.

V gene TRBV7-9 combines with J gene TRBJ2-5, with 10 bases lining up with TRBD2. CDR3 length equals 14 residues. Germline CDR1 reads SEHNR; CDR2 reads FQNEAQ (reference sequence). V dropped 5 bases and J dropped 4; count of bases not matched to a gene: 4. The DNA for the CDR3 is TGTGCCAGCAGCGAGATAGCGGGAGGAGAGACCCAGTACTTC. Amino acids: CASSEIAGGETQYF.

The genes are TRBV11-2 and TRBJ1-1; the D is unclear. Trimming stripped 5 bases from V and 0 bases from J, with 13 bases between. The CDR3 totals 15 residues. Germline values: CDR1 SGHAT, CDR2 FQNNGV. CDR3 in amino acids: CASSPHPFLNTEAFF. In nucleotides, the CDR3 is TGTGCCAGCAGCCCTCACCCCTTTTTGAACACTGAAGCTTTCTTT.

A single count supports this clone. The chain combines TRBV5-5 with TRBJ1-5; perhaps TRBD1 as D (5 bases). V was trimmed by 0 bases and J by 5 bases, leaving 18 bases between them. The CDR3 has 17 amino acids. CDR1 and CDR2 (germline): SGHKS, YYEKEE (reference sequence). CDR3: CASSLEISAGPYQPQHF. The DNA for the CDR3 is TGTGCCAGCAGCTTGGAAATTTCTGCAGGGCCCTATCAGCCCCAGCATTTT.

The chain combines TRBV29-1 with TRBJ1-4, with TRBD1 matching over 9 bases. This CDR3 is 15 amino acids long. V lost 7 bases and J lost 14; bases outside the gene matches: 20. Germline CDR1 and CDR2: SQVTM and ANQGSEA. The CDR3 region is CSALRPGQGLGRLFF. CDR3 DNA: TGCAGCGCTCTACGACCGGGACAGGGTTTAGGTAGGCTGTTTTTT.

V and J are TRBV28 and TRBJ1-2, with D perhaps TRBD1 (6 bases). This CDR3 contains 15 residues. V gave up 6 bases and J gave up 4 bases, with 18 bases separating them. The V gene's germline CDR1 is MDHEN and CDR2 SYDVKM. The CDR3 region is CASSGRAGDFYGYTF. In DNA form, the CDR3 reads TGTGCCAGCAGCGGGCGAGCAGGGGATTTCTATGGCTACACCTTC.

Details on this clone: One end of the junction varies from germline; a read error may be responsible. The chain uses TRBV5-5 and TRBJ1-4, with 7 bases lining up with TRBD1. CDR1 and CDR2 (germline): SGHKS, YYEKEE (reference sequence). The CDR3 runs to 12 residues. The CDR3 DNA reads TGTGCCAGCAGCTTGGGGAGTGGGGACAGAGTTTTT. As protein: CASSLGSGDRVF.

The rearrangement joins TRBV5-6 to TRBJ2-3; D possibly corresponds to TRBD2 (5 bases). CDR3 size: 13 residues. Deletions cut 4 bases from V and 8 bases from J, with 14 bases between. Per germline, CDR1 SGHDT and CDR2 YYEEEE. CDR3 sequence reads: CASSTRTRGTQYF. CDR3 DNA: TGTGCCAGCAGCACAAGGACCCGGGGTACGCAGTATTTT.